Below are 20 T cell receptor beta chains sequenced from a single sample in a study of T cell responses to AZD1222 COVID-19 vaccine. Repertoires were generated with immunoSEQ multiplex PCR, while TCRdb's copy carries only in-frame clones and drops some. The repertoire holds roughly 190,000 clones, with approximately 89% as singletons. Sequences were derived from peripheral blood, sampled 28 days after the second AZD1222 dose. These receptors originate from an adult who received the AZD1222 COVID-19 vaccine.

The chain is built from TRBV6-6 and TRBJ2-7, with a tentative D call TRBD2 (6 bases). Germline CDR1 is MNHNY and CDR2 is SVGAGI (reference sequence). V gave up 3 bases and J gave up 2 bases, with 14 bases separating them. The CDR3 sequence is 15 residues long. DNA for the CDR3: TGTGCCAGCAGTTATCGACTAGAAGGGCCCTACGAGCAGTACTTC. Protein sequence: CASSYRLEGPYEQYF.

The chain uses TRBV5-5 and TRBJ2-7; the match to TRBD2 covers 10 bases. Germline V CDR1 and CDR2: SGHKS, YYEKEE (reference sequence). The CDR3 sequence is 16 residues long. The trim removed 0 bases at V and 3 bases at J, leaving 6 bases unmatched. DNA for the CDR3: TGTGCCAGCAGCTTGGTAGGTCTAGCGGGAGACTACGAGCAGTACTTC. Its protein is CASSLVGLAGDYEQYF.

This chain uses TRBV2 with TRBJ1-6; 8 nucleotides line up with TRBD1. J lost 10 bases, V lost 3 bases, and 8 bases had no gene match. The germline V gene has CDR1 SNHLY and CDR2 FYNNEI. This CDR3 comprises 15 residues. CDR3 in amino acids: CASSDTRQGRSPLHF. CDR3 in DNA: TGTGCCAGCAGTGACACACGACAGGGGAGATCACCCCTCCACTTT.

J is TRBJ1-6 and V is TRBV30; D unresolved. With 3 bases removed from V and 0 bases from J, the gap between germline ends came to 15 bases. Germline CDR1 and CDR2: GTSNPN and SVGIG (reference sequence). The CDR3 length is 17 residues. The CDR3 nucleotides read TGTGCCTGGAGCTCAAGGGCCCCTAGCTCCTATAATTCACCCCTCCACTTT. Protein: CAWSSRAPSSYNSPLHF.

V is TRBV4-3 and J is TRBJ1-4; no clear D. Germline values: CDR1 LGHNA, CDR2 YSLEER. The CDR3 has 18 amino acids. The germline V and J ends were trimmed by 0 bases and 0 bases, with 14 bases remaining between them. CDR3 DNA: TGCGCCAGCAGCCAAGAAGCGGCCCGCTTTGCAACTAATGAAAAACTGTTTTTT. This codes for CASSQEAARFATNEKLFF.

This chain uses TRBV7-3 with TRBJ2-3; 14 nucleotides align to TRBD2. The V gene's germline CDR1 is SGHTA and CDR2 FQGTGA. V was pared by 4 bases and J by 1 base, with 7 bases of the junction left unmatched. The CDR3 has 18 residues. This CDR3 is CASSSGTSGSFGTDTQYF. The CDR3 DNA is TGTGCCAGCAGCTCCGGGACTAGCGGGAGCTTTGGCACAGATACGCAGTATTTT. Filled out from reference TRBV7-3 and TRBJ2-3, the complete variable domain reads GAGVSQTPSNKVTEKGKYVELRCDPISGHTALYWYRQSLGQGPEFLIYFQGTGAADDSGLPNDRFFAVRPEGSVSTLKIQRTERGDSAVYLCASSSGTSGSFGTDTQYFGPGTRLTVL.

The J gene is TRBJ2-1, the V gene TRBV12-3 or TRBV12-4, with D tentatively TRBD2 (5 bases). Trimming took off 4 bases at V and 10 bases at J, with 8 bases between the two ends. The CDR3 sequence is 11 residues long. The CDR3 is CASSSLAEQFF. The CDR3 region has the DNA TGTGCCAGCAGTTCCTTAGCGGAGCAGTTCTTC.

The chain couples TRBV29-1 to TRBJ1-2; unclear D gene. CDR3 length: 13 residues. V was clipped by 0 bases and J by 4 bases, with 9 bases between them. The germline CDR1 and CDR2 sequences are SQVTM and ANQGSEA. The CDR3 region has the DNA TGCAGCGTTGAAGACGGGGAGGGCTATGGCTACACCTTC. Amino acids: CSVEDGEGYGYTF.

The V and J genes are TRBV7-3 and TRBJ2-3; 10 bases are a match to TRBD2. This CDR3 region has 15 residues. CDR1 is SGHTA, CDR2 FQGTGA, per germline. The V and J ends lost 4 bases and 2 bases, in that order; junction bases with no gene match: 3. CDR3 amino acids: CASSSAGGPTDTQYF. In DNA, the CDR3 is TGTGCCAGCAGCTCAGCGGGAGGGCCCACAGATACGCAGTATTTT.

The chain carries TRBV18 and TRBJ1-1; no definite D call. The CDR3 length is 14 residues. With 6 bases removed from V and 5 bases from J, the gap between germline ends came to 16 bases. From germline, CDR1 is KGHSH and CDR2 LQKENI. Here the CDR3 reads CASSAGPSETEAFF. The CDR3 DNA is TGTGCCAGCTCGGCCGGGCCCAGTGAAACTGAAGCTTTCTTT.

The chain links TRBV10-3 to TRBJ1-4; the D is unclear. V was cut by 2 bases and J by 6 bases, with 13 bases left in between. Per germline, CDR1 ENHRY and CDR2 SYGVKD. The length of the CDR3 is 15 residues. This CDR3 reads CAISERVSSDEKLFF. Written as DNA, the CDR3 is TGTGCCATCAGTGAGCGGGTCTCATCGGATGAAAAACTGTTTTTT.

This rearrangement joins TRBV28 to TRBJ2-4; 7 bases are shared with TRBD2. Germline V CDR1 and CDR2: MDHEN, SYDVKM. V trimming: 3 bases; J trimming: 1 base; junction bases outside the gene matches: 6. This CDR3 spans 16 amino acids. The CDR3 region has the DNA TGTGCCAGCAGTTTGGGGGGGGTGAGGGCCAAAAACATTCAGTACTTC. Protein: CASSLGGVRAKNIQYF.

V gene TRBV5-1 combines with J gene TRBJ2-7, with 7 positions matching TRBD2. V trimming: 3 bases; J trimming: 6 bases; junction bases outside the gene matches: 9. There are 14 residues in the CDR3. Germline V gene data show CDR1 as SGHRS and CDR2 as YFSETQ. CDR3 region: CASSSTGGGAEQYF. The CDR3 DNA reads TGCGCCAGCAGCTCGACGGGAGGTGGGGCCGAGCAGTACTTC.

J is TRBJ1-3 and V is TRBV6-1, with D maybe TRBD1 (6 bases). The CDR3 sequence is 16 residues long. Trimming removed 7 bases from V and 0 bases from J, with 16 bases in between. Germline values: CDR1 MNHNS, CDR2 SASEGT. The CDR3 loop is CASNDKIQGSGNTIYF. The CDR3 nucleotides read TGTGCCAGCAATGACAAAATACAGGGCTCTGGAAACACCATATATTTT.

The chain employs TRBV5-4 and TRBJ2-1; TRBD2 matches at 9 bases. CDR1 is SGHNT and CDR2 is YYREEE in the germline V gene (reference sequence). CDR3 size: 15 residues. V lost 2 bases, J lost 2 bases, and 2 bases stayed unmatched. CDR3 sequence (DNA): TGTGCCAGCAGCTTCTTAGCGGGAGCCTACAATGAGCAGTTCTTC. Amino acid sequence: CASSFLAGAYNEQFF.

This clone showed up just once. The chain combines TRBV2 with TRBJ1-5; TRBD1 aligns across 7 bases. The germline CDR1 and CDR2 sequences are SNHLY and FYNNEI. Losses at the gene ends were 4 bases for V and 1 base for J; bases not matched to a gene: 4. The CDR3 covers 15 residues. CDR3 coding DNA: TGTGCCAGCAGTGTACAGGGGAAGAGCAATCAGCCCCAGCATTTT. Protein: CASSVQGKSNQPQHF.

V is TRBV18 and J is TRBJ2-2, with 9 bases aligning to TRBD2. Looked up from germline, CDR1 is KGHSH and CDR2 is LQKENI. With V trimmed by 6 bases and J by 2 bases, 7 bases remained unmatched. The CDR3 covers 16 residues. The CDR3 sequence: CASSRSSGINTGELFF. The DNA for the CDR3 is TGTGCCAGCTCGCGCTCTAGCGGGATAAACACCGGGGAGCTGTTTTTT.

The genes are TRBV12-5 and TRBJ1-1, with a possible D match to TRBD1 (5 bases). The CDR3 is 13 residues long. Germline V gene sequence: CDR1 LGHNT, CDR2 FRNRAP. Deletions cut 1 base from V and 5 bases from J, with 8 bases between. CDR3 bases: TGTGCTAGTGGTTTGGAGGGGACGACTGAAGCTTTCTTT. It yields the protein CASGLEGTTEAFF.

The chain joins TRBV25-1 to TRBJ2-7, with unresolved D. The CDR3 runs 11 residues. Trimming removed 5 bases from V and 7 bases from J, with 9 bases in between. CDR1 is MGHDK and CDR2 is SYGVNS in the germline V gene. This CDR3 reads CASSFTGEQYF. In nucleotides, the CDR3 is TGTGCCAGCAGTTTTACTGGGGAGCAGTACTTC.

The CDR3 protein is CATSADRKAEAFF. As DNA, the CDR3 is TGTGCCACCAGTGCAGACAGGAAGGCTGAAGCTTTCTTT. The chain combines TRBV24-1 with TRBJ1-1, with D perhaps matching TRBD1 (6 bases). CDR3 length equals 13 residues. Germline V lookup: CDR1 KGHDR, CDR2 SFDVKD. Trimming removed 5 bases from V and 6 bases from J, with 12 bases in between.